These 4 T cell receptor beta chains share one sample of origin, sequenced in a study of T cell responses to AZD1222 COVID-19 vaccine. Sequencing was performed with immunoSEQ multiplex PCR; in TCRdb, only in-frame clones are kept and a portion is missing. Of over 120,000 clones in the sample, roughly 90% were seen once. The sample consisted of peripheral blood, taken on day 0 of AZD1222 vaccination. The receptors derive from an adult in good health.

The genes are TRBV5-6 and TRBJ1-1; maybe TRBD1 (5 bases). The CDR3 is made up of 14 amino acids. The germline CDR1 and CDR2 sequences are SGHDT and YYEEEE. V dropped 2 bases and J dropped 3 bases, with 11 bases sitting between them. The CDR3 sequence: CASSFDSRDTEAFF. Here the CDR3 DNA reads TGTGCCAGCAGCTTCGACAGCCGGGACACTGAAGCTTTCTTT. Variable domain in full (rest from reference TRBV5-6 and TRBJ1-1): DAGVTQSPTHLIKTRGQQVTLRCSPKSGHDTVSWYQQALGQGPQFIFQYYEEEERQRGNFPDRFSGHQFPNYSSELNVNALLLGDSALYLCASSFDSRDTEAFFGQGTRLTVV.

In its sample, this clone was seen once. This sequence joins TRBV19 and TRBJ1-6; the D gene is possibly TRBD1 (6 bases). CDR3 length: 13 amino acids. V was trimmed by 5 bases and J by 14 bases, leaving 16 bases between them. CDR1 LNHDA and CDR2 SQIVND come from the germline V gene (reference sequence). CDR3 region: CASSAGYRDALHF. The CDR3 DNA sequence: TGTGCCAGTAGTGCCGGGTACAGGGACGCCCTCCACTTT.

The chain employs TRBV27 and TRBJ2-7; tentatively, D is TRBD2 (5 bases). The germline V gene has CDR1 MNHEY and CDR2 SMNVEV (reference sequence). The CDR3 extends over 15 amino acids. V lost 2 bases, J lost 2 bases, and 13 bases lay in between. CDR3: CASSLRSSGAYEQYF. The CDR3 DNA is TGTGCCAGCAGTTTAAGATCCAGCGGTGCCTACGAGCAGTACTTC.

The chain couples TRBV5-1 to TRBJ2-3; D remains ambiguous. Germline V gives CDR1 SGHRS, CDR2 YFSETQ. The CDR3 runs 14 residues. The V end lost 0 bases, the J end lost 8 bases, and 13 bases lay between the germline ends. The CDR3 bases are TGCGCCAGCAGCTTGGTCCTCGCGTTCGGTACGCAGTATTTT. Amino acids: CASSLVLAFGTQYF.